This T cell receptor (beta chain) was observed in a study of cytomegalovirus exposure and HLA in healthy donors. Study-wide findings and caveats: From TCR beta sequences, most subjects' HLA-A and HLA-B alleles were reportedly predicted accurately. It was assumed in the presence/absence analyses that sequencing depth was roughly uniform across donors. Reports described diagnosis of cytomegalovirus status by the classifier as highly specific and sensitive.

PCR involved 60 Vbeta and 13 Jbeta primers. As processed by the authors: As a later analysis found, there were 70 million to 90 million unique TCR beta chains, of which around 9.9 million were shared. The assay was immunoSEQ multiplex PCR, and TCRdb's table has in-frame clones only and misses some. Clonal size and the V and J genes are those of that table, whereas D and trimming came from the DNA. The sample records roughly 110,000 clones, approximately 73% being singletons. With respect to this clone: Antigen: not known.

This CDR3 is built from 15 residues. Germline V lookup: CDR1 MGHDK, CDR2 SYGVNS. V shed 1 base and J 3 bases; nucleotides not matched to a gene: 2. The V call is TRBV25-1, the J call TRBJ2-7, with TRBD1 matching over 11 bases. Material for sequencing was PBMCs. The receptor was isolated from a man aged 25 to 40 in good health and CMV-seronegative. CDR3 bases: TGTGCCAGCAGTGAATTCGGGACAGGGGGCTACGAGCAGTACTTC. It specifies CASSEFGTGGYEQYF.